These T cell receptor beta chains were read from a single sample in a study of T cell responses to AZD1222 COVID-19 vaccine. Assay used: immunoSEQ multiplex PCR; TCRdb lists only in-frame clones, some missing. The sample shows about 97,000 clones, roughly 91% of them seen only once. The sample in question was peripheral blood, obtained on day 0 of AZD1222 vaccination. All receptors come from an adult in good health. Each CDR3 is given with its conserved first and last residue. D genes are given only for firm matches. Part of the rows lack a size; the others show once, few, many or a class for expanded clones.

j_gene | d_gene | v_gene | abundance | CDR3aa | CDR3nt
TRBJ1-3 | NA | TRBV28 | NA | CASSPKRSTGSGNTIYF | TGTGCCAGCAGTCCCAAGAGGAGCACGGGGTCTGGAAACACCATATATTTT
TRBJ1-4 | NA | TRBV16 | NA | CASVRSANEKLFF | TGTGCCAGCGTAAGGTCAGCTAATGAAAAACTGTTTTTT
TRBJ2-7 | NA | TRBV18 | NA | CASSPSGALREQYF | TGTGCCAGCTCACCCTCCGGGGCCCTGCGCGAGCAGTACTTC
TRBJ1-2 | TRBD1 | TRBV11-2 | few | CASSLGGGGLAYGYTF | TGTGCCAGCAGCTTAGGAGGGGGCGGTCTTGCCTATGGCTACACCTTC
TRBJ2-1 | NA | TRBV30 | NA | CAWSFGGRRSYNEQFF | TGTGCCTGGAGTTTCGGGGGCCGACGATCCTACAATGAGCAGTTCTTC
TRBJ2-7 | NA | TRBV28 | NA | CASSPRTANYEQYF | TGTGCCAGCAGTCCCAGGACAGCCAACTACGAGCAGTACTTC
TRBJ1-4 | NA | TRBV28 | NA | CATTLAGNGEKLFF | TGTGCCACCACCTTGGCTGGCAATGGGGAAAAACTGTTTTTT
TRBJ1-1 | NA | TRBV9 | NA | CASSPGGLEAFF | TGTGCCAGCAGCCCTGGAGGGCTTGAAGCTTTCTTT
TRBJ1-2 | NA | TRBV10-3 | NA | CAISFQGDYGYTF | TGTGCCATCAGTTTTCAGGGTGATTATGGCTACACCTTC
TRBJ2-4 | TRBD2 | TRBV4-2 | NA | CASSQDRPPAGFKNIQYF | TGTGCCAGCAGCCAAGATCGCCCCCCAGCGGGGTTTAAAAACATTCAGTACTTC
TRBJ2-7 | TRBD1 | TRBV5-1 | NA | CASSADRGTYEQYF | TGCGCCAGCAGCGCCGACAGGGGAACCTACGAGCAGTACTTC
TRBJ1-1 | NA | TRBV7-9 | NA | CASSLGYRDTEAFF | TGTGCCAGCAGCTTAGGGTACAGGGACACTGAAGCTTTCTTT
TRBJ1-2 | NA | TRBV5-1 | NA | CASSSDTPNYGYTF | TGCGCCAGCAGCTCGGACACACCTAACTATGGCTACACCTTC
TRBJ1-6 | NA | TRBV7-2 | NA | CASSLVGAGSSYNSPLHF | TGTGCCAGCAGCTTAGTGGGGGCAGGGAGCTCCTATAATTCACCCCTCCACTTT
TRBJ2-7 | NA | TRBV4-3 | NA | CASSQRLGYEQYF | TGCGCCAGCAGCCAACGACTAGGCTACGAGCAGTACTTC
TRBJ1-1 | NA | TRBV5-6 | NA | CASSLNPRRAFF | TGTGCCAGCAGCTTGAATCCCAGGCGGGCTTTCTTT
TRBJ1-2 | NA | TRBV28 | NA | CASSPQQGVGYTF | TGTGCCAGCAGCCCCCAACAGGGAGTGGGCTACACCTTC
TRBJ2-1 | NA | TRBV28 | NA | CAIRTADRAAVNEQFF | TGTGCCATCAGAACGGCCGATCGAGCTGCTGTCAATGAGCAGTTCTTC
TRBJ2-6 | TRBD1 | TRBV15 | NA | CATSRGTGYSLSGANVLTF | TGTGCCACCAGCAGAGGGACAGGGTACTCTCTCTCTGGGGCCAACGTCCTGACTTTC
TRBJ2-7 | NA | TRBV29-1 | once | CSARSGILSSYEQYF | TGCAGCGCGAGGAGTGGGATCCTCAGCTCCTACGAGCAGTACTTC
TRBJ2-1 | TRBD2 | TRBV5-5 | NA | CASWGTSEYNEQFF | TGTGCCAGCTGGGGGACTAGCGAGTACAATGAGCAGTTCTTC
TRBJ1-5 | NA | TRBV5-6 | NA | CASNLGGRGDQPQHF | TGTGCCAGCAACCTGGGGGGCAGGGGTGATCAGCCCCAGCATTTT
TRBJ1-1 | NA | TRBV7-2 | NA | CASSFPGWLTEAFF | TGTGCCAGCAGCTTTCCAGGGTGGCTCACTGAAGCTTTCTTT
TRBJ1-5 | NA | TRBV7-2 | NA | CASSLPVFVGHNQPQHF | TGTGCCAGCAGCTTACCGGTGTTCGTGGGGCATAATCAGCCCCAGCATTTT
TRBJ2-7 | NA | TRBV29-1 | NA | CSGRYRDGEQYF | TGCAGCGGCCGATACAGGGATGGGGAGCAGTACTTC
TRBJ1-2 | NA | TRBV9 | few | CASSAPGGINYGYTF | TGTGCCAGCAGCGCCCCGGGAGGGATTAACTATGGCTACACCTTC
TRBJ2-1 | NA | TRBV5-1 | NA | CASSLGPAGQGTNEQFF | TGCGCCAGCAGCTTGGGACCCGCGGGACAAGGGACGAATGAGCAGTTCTTC
TRBJ1-5 | TRBD1 | TRBV6-5 | NA | CASRTTGTNQPQHF | TGTGCCAGCAGGACGACAGGGACGAATCAGCCCCAGCATTTT
TRBJ2-7 | TRBD1 | TRBV6-5 | NA | CASKPGQGVYEQYF | TGTGCCAGCAAACCGGGGCAGGGGGTCTACGAGCAGTACTTC
TRBJ1-5 | NA | TRBV5-6 | NA | CASSFTRTGSLYQPQHF | TGTGCCAGCAGCTTCACAAGAACAGGTTCCCTATATCAGCCCCAGCATTTT
TRBJ2-7 | NA | TRBV28 | NA | CASISLRGNLTGQYF | TGTGCCAGCATTTCGCTAAGGGGGAACCTTACGGGGCAGTACTTC
TRBJ2-5 | TRBD2 | TRBV25-1 | NA | CASRDHGLAEETQYF | TGTGCCAGCAGGGACCACGGGCTAGCGGAAGAGACCCAGTACTTC
TRBJ2-7 | NA | TRBV11-3 | NA | CASSLGNGPSYEQYF | TGTGCCAGCAGCTTAGGTAACGGCCCATCCTACGAGCAGTACTTC
TRBJ2-3 | NA | TRBV2 | NA | CASSYSTDTQYF | TGTGCCAGCAGCTACAGCACAGATACGCAGTATTTT
TRBJ1-1 | TRBD1 | TRBV19 | once | CASSPQIQGVTEAFF | TGTGCCAGTAGTCCACAAATTCAGGGGGTCACTGAAGCTTTCTTT
TRBJ1-6 | NA | TRBV15 | once | CATSRDGGNSPLHF | TGTGCCACCAGCAGAGATGGTGGTAATTCACCCCTCCACTTT
TRBJ2-1 | NA | TRBV15 | NA | CATSRDLGGGGNEQFF | TGTGCCACCAGCAGAGATCTTGGGGGAGGGGGCAATGAGCAGTTCTTC
TRBJ2-5 | NA | TRBV6-5 | NA | CASSTQQGRMETQYF | TGTGCCAGCAGTACCCAACAGGGCCGGATGGAGACCCAGTACTTC
TRBJ1-2 | NA | TRBV7-3 | NA | CASSLQSNYGYTF | TGTGCCAGCAGCCTCCAGAGCAACTATGGCTACACCTTC
TRBJ2-5 | TRBD1 | TRBV7-7 | NA | CASTPGGGETQYF | TGTGCTAGCACCCCAGGGGGCGGGGAGACCCAGTACTTC
TRBJ1-3 | TRBD1 | TRBV29-1 | few | CSASGTGMGNTIYF | TGCAGCGCCAGCGGGACAGGGATGGGAAACACCATATATTTT
TRBJ1-5 | NA | TRBV6-2/TRBV6-3 | NA | CASSYSRTAPLYGSNQPQHF | TGTGCCAGCAGTTACTCCCGGACGGCCCCCCTATATGGAAGCAATCAGCCCCAGCATTTT
TRBJ2-5 | TRBD1 | TRBV18 | NA | CASSPGTGTSETQYF | TGTGCCAGCTCACCAGGGACAGGGACCTCGGAGACCCAGTACTTC
TRBJ2-7 | NA | TRBV10-2 | NA | CASRPNTNSYEQYF | TGCGCCAGCAGGCCTAATACTAACTCCTACGAGCAGTACTTC
TRBJ2-2 | NA | TRBV9 | once | CASSISGPNTGELFF | TGTGCCAGCAGCATCTCGGGGCCGAACACCGGGGAGCTGTTTTTT
TRBJ2-7 | TRBD1 | TRBV10-3 | NA | CAITSDRAYEQYF | TGTGCCATCACCTCCGACAGGGCCTACGAGCAGTACTTC
TRBJ1-1 | NA | TRBV6-5 | NA | CASSYSSQDRKAFF | TGTGCCAGCAGTTACTCGAGTCAGGACCGGAAAGCTTTCTTT
TRBJ2-5 | TRBD2 | TRBV11-1 | few | CASSLSGGWETQYF | TGTGCCAGCAGCTTAAGCGGGGGGTGGGAGACCCAGTACTTC
TRBJ1-1 | NA | TRBV10-3 | NA | CAIQENTEAFF | TGTGCCATTCAGGAGAACACTGAAGCTTTCTTT
TRBJ1-1 | TRBD1 | TRBV19 | NA | CASSRTGNTEAFF | TGTGCCAGTAGTCGGACAGGGAACACTGAAGCTTTCTTT
TRBJ2-7 | NA | TRBV4-1 | NA | CASSQGPIYEQYF | TGCGCCAGCAGCCAAGGCCCGATCTACGAGCAGTACTTC
TRBJ1-1 | NA | TRBV20-1 | NA | CSASPTVNTEAFF | TGCAGTGCTAGTCCGACGGTGAACACTGAAGCTTTCTTT